Each of the 5 T cell receptor beta chains below was sequenced from the same sample in a study of OX40 agonist ivuxolimab in advanced cancers. The library was made by the immunoSEQ multiplex PCR assay. The table comes from immuneACCESS by way of TCRdb, which keeps in-frame sequences with V and J called. Part of the clones is missing from these tables; in studies checked, under half for an unresolved V gene and the rest for unknown reasons. The sample includes around 62,000 clones, with 80% to 90% observed a single time. The ten most abundant clones make up 12% of the sample. This material consisted of CD4+ or CD8+ T cells sorted from blood, taken in a trial of the OX40 agonist ivuxolimab. The origin of the receptors is an adult with an advanced solid tumor such as melanoma, head and neck, liver or kidney cancer.

The genes are TRBV28 and TRBJ1-1; 7 positions match TRBD1. The CDR3 has 17 residues. V gave up 3 bases and J gave up 1 base; unmatched junction bases: 11. Germline values: CDR1 MDHEN, CDR2 SYDVKM. CDR3 region: CASSFPLKTGSNTEAFF. The CDR3 DNA reads as TGTGCCAGCAGTTTCCCCCTGAAGACAGGGTCGAACACTGAAGCTTTCTTT.

This chain's CDR3 is CASRAPRGTGADTQYF. The CDR3 DNA is TGCGCCAGCAGAGCCCCCCGCGGAACTGGTGCAGATACGCAGTATTTT. J is TRBJ2-3 and V is TRBV5-1; no clear D gene. Germline values: CDR1 SGHRS, CDR2 YFSETQ. This CDR3 has 16 amino acids. V dropped 5 bases and J dropped 4 bases, with 20 bases sitting between them.

The chain joins TRBV2 to TRBJ1-6; D perhaps matches TRBD1 (5 bases). This CDR3 is built from 14 residues. V shed 7 bases and J shed 1 base, with 8 bases lying between them. Germline CDR1 and CDR2: SNHLY and FYNNEI. The CDR3: CASTRGSYNSPLHF. The CDR3 coding sequence is TGTGCCAGCACCCGGGGGTCCTATAATTCACCCCTCCACTTT.

The rearrangement links TRBV6-6 to TRBJ2-7, with TRBD2 matching 7 bases. Germline loops: CDR1 MNHNY, CDR2 SVGAGI (reference sequence). The CDR3 covers 16 residues. The V segment lost 4 bases and the J segment 0 bases; nucleotides outside the gene matches: 9. The chain's CDR3 is CASSSLTSHNSYEQYF. DNA of the CDR3: TGTGCCAGCAGTTCTCTGACTAGCCACAACTCCTACGAGCAGTACTTC.

The chain has TRBV27 and TRBJ2-1; D might be TRBD2 (5 bases). The CDR3 totals 15 residues. V lost 8 bases and J 0 bases, leaving 14 bases between the germline ends. Germline V CDR1 and CDR2: MNHEY, SMNVEV (reference sequence). The CDR3 coding sequence is TGTGCCAGCGGAAAGACTGGGAGCTCCTACAATGAGCAGTTCTTC. Its protein product is CASGKTGSSYNEQFF.